The clone carrying this T cell receptor (beta chain) was seen at least ten times. These data belong to a study of T-cell reconstitution after alpha-beta-depleted transplantation in children. CDR3 size: 16 residues. The junction had 8 bases not matched to a gene; V was cut back by 0 bases and J by 8 bases. Germline lookup yields CDR1 LNHNV and CDR2 YYDKDF (reference sequence). Unique molecular identifiers were incorporated when the TCRbeta library was constructed. TCRdb independently ran MiXCR on the PCR reads; one entry per CDR3 protein. The sample consists of a few hundred thousand distinct CDR3 sequences, 10% of them appearing once.

The receptor was isolated from a boy in the first two years of life with acute myeloid leukemia, due to receive a stem cell transplant. This chain joins TRBV15 and TRBJ2-3, with 10 bases fitting TRBD2. The input for sequencing was PBMCs, taken before TCRalphabeta/CD19-depleted stem cell transplant. The DNA of the CDR3 is TGTGCCACCAGCAGAGATTCCGGGACTAGCGTCGGTACGCAGTATTTT. Protein product: CATSRDSGTSVGTQYF. Drawing the rest from reference TRBV15 and TRBJ2-3, the complete variable domain is DAMVIQNPRYQVTQFGKPVTLSCSQTLNHNVMYWYQQKSSQAPKLLFHYYDKDFNNEADTPDNFQSRRPNTSFCFLDIRSPGLGDTAMYLCATSRDSGTSVGTQYFGPGTRLTVL.